This T cell receptor (beta chain) was captured in a study of OX40 agonist ivuxolimab in advanced cancers. With baseline, cycle 4 day 1, and cycle 7 day 1 as timepoints, blood was sampled. The CDR3 runs 15 residues. V was pared by 4 bases and J by 4 bases, with 5 bases of the junction left unmatched. CDR1 MNHEY and CDR2 SMNVEV come from the germline V gene (reference sequence). The repertoire was sequenced with immunoSEQ multiplex PCR; TCRdb's copy has only in-frame clones and lacks some. Among around 79,000 clones listed, around 90% were seen once. This sequence was found in an adult with an advanced solid tumor such as melanoma, head and neck, liver or kidney cancer. The input for sequencing was CD4+ or CD8+ T cells sorted from blood, taken in a trial of the OX40 agonist ivuxolimab. The rearrangement joins TRBV27 to TRBJ1-4; 8 bases match TRBD1. The CDR3 bases are TGTGCCAGCAGTTCCCAGGGGGCTGGTAATGAAAAACTGTTTTTT. Its translation: CASSSQGAGNEKLFF.